What follows are 25 T cell receptor beta chains derived from one specimen sequenced in a study of Ad26.COV2.S vaccination and SARS-CoV-2 variants. TCRdb's table, derived via immunoSEQ multiplex PCR, lists solely in-frame clones and lacks some. Found here are 350,000 to 500,000 clones, 90% of them singletons; the top ten hold approximately 4.3%. Described treatment: 15 to 20 received Ad26.COV2.S at low or high dose, single or two shots; about 5 received placebo; per-sample allocation not given. It was on day 63 after the first vaccine or placebo injection that samples were taken. The specimen comprised peripheral blood, sampled in a trial of Ad26.COV2.S vaccine versus placebo. The source is a person aged 18-65 years who received the Ad26.COV2.S COVID-19 vaccine or a placebo.

This clone was seen once. V gene TRBV9 combines with J gene TRBJ2-7, with 9 bases fitting TRBD1. The junction had 12 bases not matched to a gene; V was cut back by 5 bases and J by 3 bases. CDR1 and CDR2 from the germline V gene are SGDLS and YYNGEE. This CDR3 has 16 amino acids. The CDR3 nucleotides read TGTGCCAGCAGTGAGGGGGACGGGACAGGGTACTACGAGCAGTACTTC. It translates to CASSEGDGTGYYEQYF. The full variable domain, in which reference TRBV9 and TRBJ2-7 provide the parts outside the CDR3, is DSGVTQTPKHLITATGQRVTLRCSPRSGDLSVYWYQQSLDQGLQFLIQYYNGEERAKGNILERFSAQQFPDLHSELNLSSLELGDSALYFCASSEGDGTGYYEQYFGPGTRLTVT.

This clone appeared once. The chain is built from TRBV7-2 and TRBJ2-2; D is ambiguous. Deletions cut 0 bases from V and 4 bases from J, with 9 bases between. The CDR3 has 15 amino acids. CDR1 and CDR2 (germline): SGHTA, FQGNSA. In DNA form, the CDR3 reads TGTGCCAGCAGCTTAGCGAGGAGTGTCACCGGGGAGCTGTTTTTT. It translates to CASSLARSVTGELFF.

This clone turned up a few times. V usage is TRBV10-1 and J usage is TRBJ1-2, with no clear D. The V end was cut by 3 bases, the J end by 8 bases, with 13 bases between. Germline V gives CDR1 WNHNN, CDR2 SYGVQD (reference sequence). CDR3 size: 13 residues. The CDR3: CASSEAGCLGYTF. As DNA, the CDR3 is TGCGCCAGCAGTGAAGCCGGTTGTTTGGGCTACACCTTC.

This sequence joins TRBV3-1 (or the pseudogene TRBV3-2) and TRBJ2-7; D gene ambiguous. CDR3 size: 14 residues. The ends were cut back, 1 base at V and 4 bases at J, with 11 bases in the middle. Germline V gene data show CDR1 as LGHDT and CDR2 as YNNKEL (reference sequence). DNA for the CDR3: TGTGCCAGCAGCCAAGCTCGGAGAGTTTACGAGCAGTACTTC. It codes for CASSQARRVYEQYF.

The chain is built from TRBV11-2 and TRBJ2-2; D gene ambiguous. The CDR3 contains 16 residues. V lost 5 bases and J lost 3, with 16 bases in between. Per the germline V gene, CDR1 is SGHAT and CDR2 is FQNNGV. In DNA, the CDR3 is TGTGCCAGCAGCCGGAGCCGGTTTCGGGACACCGGGGAGCTGTTTTTT. Its translation: CASSRSRFRDTGELFF.

The chain carries TRBV28 and TRBJ1-4; D not certain. V dropped 6 bases and J dropped 0 bases, with 8 bases sitting between them. From germline, CDR1 is MDHEN and CDR2 SYDVKM. This CDR3 is built from 14 residues. CDR3 nucleotides: TGTGCCAGCAGCCCCGGCGCAACTAATGAAAAACTGTTTTTT. It specifies CASSPGATNEKLFF.

This clone was seen only once. V usage is TRBV7-9 and J usage is TRBJ2-3, with 10 bases matching TRBD2. Germline loops: CDR1 SEHNR, CDR2 FQNEAQ (reference sequence). The CDR3 is 16 residues long. Trimming cost V 4 bases and J 6 bases; bases outside gene matches: 10. Written as DNA, the CDR3 is TGTGCCAGCAGCTCACAAGGACTAGCGGCCCGGGATACGCAGTATTTT. Protein sequence: CASSSQGLAARDTQYF.

The chain uses TRBV5-6 and TRBJ1-5; D possibly corresponds to TRBD1 (5 bases). The V end was cut by 1 base, the J end by 0 bases, with 11 bases between. The CDR3 extends over 16 amino acids. CDR1 and CDR2 (germline): SGHDT, YYEEEE. CDR3 nucleotides: TGTGCCAGCAGCTTGCGGCGGGGGTATAGCAATCAGCCCCAGCATTTT. Its protein is CASSLRRGYSNQPQHF.

The CDR3 sequence is CATRPGQAYGYTF. In nucleotides, the CDR3 is TGTGCCACCAGACCGGGACAGGCCTATGGCTACACCTTC. The V call is TRBV15, the J call TRBJ1-2, with TRBD1 matching over 8 bases. With 6 bases clipped from V and 4 bases from J, the junction kept 4 bases outside the gene matches. The length of the CDR3 is 13 residues. Per germline, CDR1 LNHNV and CDR2 YYDKDF (reference sequence).

The V gene is TRBV28, the J gene TRBJ2-1; TRBD1 matches 7 bases. Germline CDR1 reads MDHEN; CDR2 reads SYDVKM. This CDR3 contains 18 residues. V shed 3 bases, J shed 4 bases, and the junction held 15 bases outside the gene matches. The CDR3 region is CASSFHHDQGELYNEQFF. The CDR3 DNA reads as TGTGCCAGCAGTTTCCACCACGATCAGGGGGAGCTTTACAATGAGCAGTTCTTC. The full variable domain, its missing parts supplied by reference TRBV28 and TRBJ2-1, is DVKVTQSSRYLVKRTGEKVFLECVQDMDHENMFWYRQDPGLGLRLIYFSYDVKMKEKGDIPEGYSVSREKKERFSLILESASTNQTSMYLCASSFHHDQGELYNEQFFGPGTRLTVL.

This rearrangement joins TRBV28 to TRBJ2-7; 7 nucleotides agree with TRBD1. V lost 2 bases to trimming and J lost 3 bases; unmatched junction nucleotides: 4. Germline V gene lookup returns CDR1 MDHEN and CDR2 SYDVKM. This CDR3 region has 14 residues. The CDR3 DNA reads TGTGCCAGCAGTTTAACAGGGGAGATCTACGAGCAGTACTTC. It specifies CASSLTGEIYEQYF.

The chain is built from TRBV4-3 and TRBJ2-1; 11 bases line up with TRBD2. The germline V gene has CDR1 LGHNA and CDR2 YSLEER. Trimming took 0 bases from V and 9 from J; bases not matched to a gene: 7. CDR3 length equals 16 residues. CDR3 sequence reads: CASSQEVAGGPSEQFF. The CDR3 nucleotides are TGCGCCAGCAGCCAAGAGGTAGCGGGAGGGCCTAGTGAGCAGTTCTTC.

The chain links TRBV6-4 to TRBJ2-3, with 7 bases identical to TRBD2. Germline CDR1 and CDR2: MRHNA and SNTAGT. V gave up 2 bases and J gave up 2 bases; unmatched junction bases: 4. The CDR3 extends over 15 amino acids. CDR3 in DNA: TGTGCCAGCAGTGACGGTAGCGGGCACACAGATACGCAGTATTTT. Translation: CASSDGSGHTDTQYF.

The chain has TRBV4-1 and TRBJ2-7; 7 positions agree with TRBD1. With 0 bases clipped from V and 6 bases from J, the junction kept 5 bases outside the gene matches. Germline values: CDR1 MGHRA, CDR2 YSYEKL. CDR3 length: 14 amino acids. CDR3 residues: CASSQDFAGGEQYF. CDR3 DNA: TGCGCCAGCAGCCAAGATTTTGCAGGGGGCGAGCAGTACTTC.

A single count supports this clone. The rearrangement links TRBV3-1 (or the pseudogene TRBV3-2) to TRBJ2-7, with D possibly being TRBD1 (6 bases). The germline V gene has CDR1 LGHDT and CDR2 YNNKEL (reference sequence). V was cut by 5 bases and J by 3 bases, with 20 bases left in between. This CDR3 comprises 16 residues. DNA of the CDR3: TGTGCCAGCAGCTCTGGCCGGGACACACGCGACTACGAGCAGTACTTC. Translating gives CASSSGRDTRDYEQYF.

The rearrangement links TRBV10-3 to TRBJ2-7; TRBD1 aligns across 9 bases. Trimming took 4 bases from V and 4 from J; bases not matched to a gene: 5. CDR1 and CDR2 (germline): ENHRY, SYGVKD. CDR3 length: 14 residues. The CDR3 sequence is CAISATGGWYEQYF. DNA of the CDR3: TGTGCCATCAGTGCTACAGGGGGCTGGTACGAGCAGTACTTC.

The chain carries TRBV10-3 and TRBJ2-1; 11 bases agree with TRBD2. The J segment lost 4 bases and the V segment lost 4 bases, leaving 18 bases of the junction unmatched. There are 20 residues in the CDR3. Germline V lookup: CDR1 ENHRY, CDR2 SYGVKD. CDR3 sequence (DNA): TGTGCCATCAGTGCTGGGACTAGCGGACTCAATTCCTATTCATACAATGAGCAGTTCTTC. Translated, it gives CAISAGTSGLNSYSYNEQFF.

The rearrangement links TRBV3-1 (or the pseudogene TRBV3-2) to TRBJ2-3, with D tentatively TRBD1 or TRBD2 (6 bases each). V lost 3 bases and J 2 bases, leaving 18 bases between the germline ends. The CDR3 is made up of 17 amino acids. The V gene's germline CDR1 is LGHDT and CDR2 YNNKEL (reference sequence). CDR3 protein: CASSQVWGAEITDTQYF. The CDR3, as DNA: TGTGCCAGCAGCCAGGTTTGGGGGGCAGAAATCACAGATACGCAGTATTTT.

The genes are TRBV5-1 and TRBJ2-7; D uncertain. The CDR3 covers 11 residues. V was pared by 5 bases and J by 8 bases, with 11 bases between. Germline lookup yields CDR1 SGHRS and CDR2 YFSETQ. In nucleotides, the CDR3 is TGCGCCAGCAGTTCAACGGAGAAGCAGTACTTC. Residues: CASSSTEKQYF. Filled out from reference TRBV5-1 and TRBJ2-7, the complete variable domain reads KAGVTQTPRYLIKTRGQQVTLSCSPISGHRSVSWYQQTPGQGLQFLFEYFSETQRNKGNFPGRFSGRQFSNSRSEMNVSTLELGDSALYLCASSSTEKQYFGPGTRLTVT.

The chain joins TRBV11-3 to TRBJ1-4; tentative D call: TRBD1 (6 bases). Between the trimmed V and J ends, which lost 3 bases and 14 bases, there was a span of 19 bases. CDR1 and CDR2 (germline): SGHNT, YENEEA. This CDR3 region has 14 residues. In nucleotides, the CDR3 is TGTGCCAGCAGCTTCAGAGGGGGTACGAAATTCCTGTTTTTT. Translating gives CASSFRGGTKFLFF.

The CDR3, as DNA: TGTGCCAGCACCCCCGGGAGGGTTACAGATACGCAGTATTTT. Translating it yields CASTPGRVTDTQYF. This chain links TRBV2 with TRBJ2-3, with TRBD2 identical over 8 bases. This CDR3 spans 14 amino acids. With V trimmed by 7 bases and J by 3 bases, 6 bases remained unmatched. Germline V gives CDR1 SNHLY, CDR2 FYNNEI.

V gene TRBV6-2 or TRBV6-3 combines with J gene TRBJ2-6, with D hard to call. This CDR3 has 14 amino acids. Trimming shortened V by 4 bases and J by 2 bases, and 6 bases separated the two germline ends. The germline V gene encodes CDR1 MNHEY and CDR2 SVGEGT. CDR3 nucleotides: TGTGCCAGCAGTTTAGACGCTGGGGCCAACGTCCTGACTTTC. It translates to CASSLDAGANVLTF.

There are a few counts of this clone. The V gene is TRBV6-6, the J gene TRBJ2-7, with 12 bases aligning to TRBD1. The CDR3 runs to 15 residues. In germline, CDR1 is MNHNY, CDR2 SVGAGI (reference sequence). V shed 6 bases, J shed 4 bases, and the junction held 7 bases outside the gene matches. The CDR3 bases are TGTGCCAGCAGCCCGGGACAGGGGGCTTTGTACGAGCAGTACTTC. Translating gives CASSPGQGALYEQYF.

This chain connects TRBV11-2 to TRBJ2-1; TRBD2 agrees at 12 bases. J was trimmed by 4 bases and V by 5 bases; bases with no gene match: 3. The germline V gene encodes CDR1 SGHAT and CDR2 FQNNGV. CDR3 size: 15 residues. For the CDR3, the DNA is TGTGCCAGCAGCCCTAGCGGGAGGGTGTACAATGAGCAGTTCTTC. It specifies CASSPSGRVYNEQFF.

The CDR3 DNA sequence: TGTGCCAGCAGCTTGGCCGTCGGTGGAGAGACCCAGTACTTC. Protein: CASSLAVGGETQYF. The chain combines TRBV5-4 with TRBJ2-5; no definite D call. The germline V gene encodes CDR1 SGHNT and CDR2 YYREEE (reference sequence). The CDR3 runs to 14 residues. The V end lost 0 bases, the J end lost 4 bases, and 10 bases lay between the germline ends.